A single T cell receptor beta chain is shown here with its context. At one end the junction does not follow the germline gene, possibly because of a read error. This sample is drawn from a study of control samples from healthy donors and cancer patients. The CDR3 has 15 amino acids. CDR1 is SSHAT, CDR2 FNYEAQ, per germline (reference sequence). The repertoire was sequenced with immunoSEQ multiplex PCR; TCRdb's copy has only in-frame clones and lacks some. The repertoire holds roughly 130,000 clones, more than 80% seen once, with 2% to 2.5% in the top ten. The sample consisted of blood. This rearrangement joins TRBV7-7 to TRBJ2-1; 13 nucleotides align to TRBD2. The origin of this receptor is a man aged 18 to 29 in good health. CDR3 amino acids: CASSPGLAGDNEQFF. CDR3 in DNA: TGTGCTAGCAGCCCCGGACTAGCGGGAGACAATGAGCAGTTCTTC.